These T cell receptor beta chains were read from a single sample in a study of beta chain features in type 1 diabetes. Method: immunoSEQ multiplex PCR; TCRdb's copy keeps in-frame clones and lacks some. Of roughly 400,000 clones listed, over 8.5% are singletons. The sequenced material came from central memory CD4+ T cells from blood. Receptors originate from a man aged 30 to 45 with type 1 diabetes. Each CDR3 is given with its conserved first and last residue. The order of the fields is D gene, clone size, V gene, J gene, CDR3 DNA, CDR3 protein. The D gene is left open where the match is weak. The size field is filled for only some rows; it gives once, few, many or a size class.

NA	few	TRBV6-6	TRBJ2-1	TGTGCCAGCAGTTACTCTGGGCTAGAGGAGCAGTTCTTC	CASSYSGLEEQFF
NA	NA	TRBV9	TRBJ2-2	TGTGCCAGCAGCTACCGGGCAGTCGAATCCCCCGGGGAGCTGTTTTTT	CASSYRAVESPGELFF
NA	few	TRBV30	TRBJ2-7	TGTGCCTGGAGTCAGGGGGGCTACGAGCAGTACTTC	CAWSQGGYEQYF
TRBD2	few	TRBV18	TRBJ2-4	TGTGCCAGCTCACCGGCGGGGGGATCCAAAAACATTCAGTACTTC	CASSPAGGSKNIQYF
NA	few	TRBV6-4	TRBJ2-3	TGTGCCAGCAGTTCAACGGATACGCAGTATTTT	CASSSTDTQYF
NA	NA	TRBV7-9	TRBJ1-3	TGTGCCAGCAGCTTACGGACAGATGGAAACACCATATATTTT	CASSLRTDGNTIYF
TRBD2	few	TRBV5-1	TRBJ2-1	TGCGCCAGCAGCTTGGAACTAGCGGGCTTCGATGAGCAGTTCTTC	CASSLELAGFDEQFF
NA	many	TRBV19	TRBJ2-4	TGTGCCAGTAGCCGGAGCAGGGAAAACATTCAGTACTTC	CASSRSRENIQYF
TRBD1	NA	TRBV6-5	TRBJ2-3	TGTGCCAGCAGTTACCCACCCACAGGGGCGGATACGCAGTATTTT	CASSYPPTGADTQYF
NA	few	TRBV7-2	TRBJ2-1	TGTGCCAGCAGCTCTGGACAGAACAATGAGCAGTTCTTC	CASSSGQNNEQFF
NA	many	TRBV27	TRBJ2-1	TGTGCCAGCCGCCGTGTACCTCAGGGGGGGAGTGAGCAGTTCTTC	CASRRVPQGGSEQFF
NA	NA	TRBV2	TRBJ1-5	TGTGCCAGCAGTTTATCTATAGAGCCCCAGCATTTT	CASSLSIEPQHF
NA	few	TRBV15	TRBJ1-1	TGTGCCACCAGCAGAGTGGCAGCGAACACTGAAGCTTTCTTT	CATSRVAANTEAFF
NA	many	TRBV28	TRBJ2-1	TGTGCCAGCAGTTCTAGACAGCGTTCCTACAATGAGCAGTTCTTC	CASSSRQRSYNEQFF
TRBD1	NA	TRBV27	TRBJ1-1	TGTGCCAGCAGCCCCCTTCGACAGGGTGACACTGAAGCTTTCTTT	CASSPLRQGDTEAFF
TRBD2	NA	TRBV4-1	TRBJ2-3	TGCGCCAGCAACCCTAGCGGTAGCACAGATACGCAGTATTTT	CASNPSGSTDTQYF
NA	NA	TRBV19	TRBJ1-5	TGTGCCAGTAGTATAGAGGCAGGGAATCAGCCCCAGCATTTT	CASSIEAGNQPQHF
TRBD1	few	TRBV29-1	TRBJ2-7	TGCAGCGTTAACAGGGGCGGCGAGCAGTACTTC	CSVNRGGEQYF
NA	few	TRBV28	TRBJ2-1	TGTGCCAGCAGTTCGGCCGGGAGCTCCTACAATGAGCAGTTCTTC	CASSSAGSSYNEQFF
NA	NA	TRBV6-6	TRBJ2-3	TGTGCCAGCAGTTCCCGGGACTCGGGGACAGATACGCAGTATTTT	CASSSRDSGTDTQYF
TRBD1	few	TRBV7-2	TRBJ2-7	TGTGCCAGCAGCTTAGGGCAGGGGGCGTACGAGCAGTACTTC	CASSLGQGAYEQYF
TRBD1	NA	TRBV10-3	TRBJ2-3	TGTGCCAGCAGGATACGTTCTACGCGACAGGGCGGGGATACGCAGTATTTT	CASRIRSTRQGGDTQYF
NA	NA	TRBV9	TRBJ1-1	TGTGCCAGCAGCGGGCCGGGGGCGCATGATAACACTGAAGCTTTCTTT	CASSGPGAHDNTEAFF
TRBD2	few	TRBV5-6	TRBJ2-7	TGTGCCAGCAGCTGGGAGGGGAGCTCCTACGAGCAGTACTTC	CASSWEGSSYEQYF
NA	NA	TRBV6-6	TRBJ2-5	TGTGCCAGCAGTAGGAGCCGCCAAGAGACCCAGTACTTC	CASSRSRQETQYF
TRBD2	NA	TRBV18	TRBJ2-3	TGTGCCAGCTCACCCCGGGGGACTAGCGGGAGTGGAGGACCGCAGTATTTT	CASSPRGTSGSGGPQYF
TRBD1	NA	TRBV27	TRBJ1-1	TGTGCCAGCAGTTTATCCTTACAGGGGGGTACTGAAGCTTTCTTT	CASSLSLQGGTEAFF
NA	many	TRBV29-1	TRBJ2-3	TGCAGCGTTGCAATCAGGGCTGGAGATACGCAGTATTTT	CSVAIRAGDTQYF
NA	few	TRBV28	TRBJ2-7	TGTGCCAGCACCAATACAGGATACTACGAGCAGTACTTC	CASTNTGYYEQYF
TRBD1	NA	TRBV4-2	TRBJ1-2	TGTGCCAGCAGCCAAGATCCTACAGGGGTGATGGTCTATGGCTACACCTTC	CASSQDPTGVMVYGYTF
NA	NA	TRBV10-2	TRBJ1-5	TGCGCCAGCAGTGGAAGTCATACCAATCAGCCCCAGCATTTT	CASSGSHTNQPQHF
NA	many	TRBV10-3	TRBJ2-2	TGTGCCATCAGTGGAAATAGCTACACCGGGGAGCTGTTTTTT	CAISGNSYTGELFF
NA	NA	TRBV12-1	TRBJ2-5	TGTGCCAGCAGCTACCCCCTGGGAGGGGCAGAGACCCAGTACTTC	CASSYPLGGAETQYF
TRBD2	many	TRBV28	TRBJ2-1	TGTGCCAGCAGTCTCATGCGACTAGCGGGAGGATATGAGCAGTTCTTC	CASSLMRLAGGYEQFF
NA	many	TRBV7-2	TRBJ2-6	TGTGCCAGCAGCCCCGTCACCTCTGGGGCCAACGTCCTGACTTTC	CASSPVTSGANVLTF
TRBD1	NA	TRBV27	TRBJ1-2	TGTGCCAGCAGTCGCGGACAGGGGGGTTTCGATGGCTACACCTTC	CASSRGQGGFDGYTF
TRBD1	NA	TRBV6-5	TRBJ2-1	TGTGCCAGCAGTAGGGGACAGGGTGGTCGGTGGCAGTTCTTC	CASSRGQGGRWQFF
NA	few	TRBV19	TRBJ1-2	TGTGCCAGTAGCAGGAACAGGGATGGCTATGGCTACACCTTC	CASSRNRDGYGYTF
TRBD2	few	TRBV9	TRBJ2-1	TGTGCCAGCAGCGTAGGGCCCGGGACTAGGTCCTACAATGAGCAGTTCTTC	CASSVGPGTRSYNEQFF
TRBD1	NA	TRBV4-2	TRBJ2-5	TGTGCCAGCAGCAATACAGGGGAACAAGAGACCCAGTACTTC	CASSNTGEQETQYF
NA	few	TRBV7-2	TRBJ2-5	TGTGCCAGCAGCTTAGACCCGTTGGAGACCCAGTACTTC	CASSLDPLETQYF
NA	few	TRBV5-8	TRBJ2-5	TGTGCCAGCAGCCCTTCCGGGACCCGGGGAGAGACCCAGTACTTC	CASSPSGTRGETQYF
TRBD1	few	TRBV6-5	TRBJ1-1	TGTGCCAGCAACCAGGACAGGAGTGAAGCTTTCTTT	CASNQDRSEAFF
NA	NA	TRBV30	TRBJ1-5	TGTGCCTGGAGTGTACGAGGGACTCAGCCCCAGCATTTT	CAWSVRGTQPQHF
NA	few	TRBV2	TRBJ2-3	TGTGCCAGCAGTGATAGAGACAGGCTGCCAGATACGCAGTATTTT	CASSDRDRLPDTQYF
TRBD2	NA	TRBV6-4	TRBJ2-3	TGTGCCAGCAGTAGTGCGGGAGGGCCGGCGTCCAACACAGATACGCAGTATTTT	CASSSAGGPASNTDTQYF
NA	few	TRBV28	TRBJ2-5	TGTGCCAGCAGTCTAGGGTTGCGGGAGACCCAGTACTTC	CASSLGLRETQYF
TRBD1	NA	TRBV4-1	TRBJ1-2	TGCGCCAGCAGCCTGAGACAGGGACATGGCTACACCTTC	CASSLRQGHGYTF
TRBD2	NA	TRBV15	TRBJ2-2	TGTGCCACCAGTACGCTCTGGACTAGCGGGAGGTCGGACGGGGAGCTGTTTTTT	CATSTLWTSGRSDGELFF
NA	many	TRBV28	TRBJ2-5	TGTGCCAGCAACCCGGCGACCCGAGGGGAGACCCAGTACTTC	CASNPATRGETQYF
NA	few	TRBV25-1	TRBJ2-1	TGTGCCAGCAGTGATAGCGGCTTTATCAATGAGCAGTTCTTC	CASSDSGFINEQFF
NA	few	TRBV15	TRBJ1-2	TGTGCCACCAGCATTTCGGACAGTAGCTACACCTTC	CATSISDSSYTF
TRBD1	NA	TRBV27	TRBJ1-5	TGTGCCAGCAACCTGACAGGGGGCGGTCAGCCCCAGCATTTT	CASNLTGGGQPQHF
NA	NA	TRBV5-4	TRBJ1-4	TGTGCCAGCAGCTTGGACACTTCAACTAATGAAAAACTGTTTTTT	CASSLDTSTNEKLFF